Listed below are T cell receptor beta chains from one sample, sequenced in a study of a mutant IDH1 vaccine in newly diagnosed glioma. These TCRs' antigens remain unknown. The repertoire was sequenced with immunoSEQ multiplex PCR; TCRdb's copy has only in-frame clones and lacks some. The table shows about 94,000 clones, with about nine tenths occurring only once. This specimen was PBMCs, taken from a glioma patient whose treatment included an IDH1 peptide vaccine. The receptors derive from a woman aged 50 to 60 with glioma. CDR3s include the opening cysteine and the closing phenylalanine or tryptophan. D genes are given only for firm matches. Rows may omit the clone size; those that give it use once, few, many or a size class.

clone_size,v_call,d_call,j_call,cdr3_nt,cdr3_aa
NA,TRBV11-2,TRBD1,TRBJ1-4,TGTGCCAGCAGCTTAGGTCCGCGGGACAGGGGCGAAAAACTGTTTTTT,CASSLGPRDRGEKLFF
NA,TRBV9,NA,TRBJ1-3,TGTGCCAGCAGCGTAGAAGGGTCCTCTGGAAACACCATATATTTT,CASSVEGSSGNTIYF
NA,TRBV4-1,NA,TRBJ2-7,TGCGCCAGCAGCCATCCCCCGGGCCCGGCGGGCGAGCAGTACTTC,CASSHPPGPAGEQYF
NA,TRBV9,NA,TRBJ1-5,TGTGCCAGCAGCGCCACGGACGGTTATCAGCCCCAGCATTTT,CASSATDGYQPQHF
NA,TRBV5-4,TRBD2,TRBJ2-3,TGTGCCGGCAGCATGGGGACTAGCGGGGAGCCTCGAGGGCAGTATTTT,CAGSMGTSGEPRGQYF
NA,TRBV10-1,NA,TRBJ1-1,TGCGCCAGCAGCTCCCTAGGGGGGAACACTGAAGCTTTCTTT,CASSSLGGNTEAFF
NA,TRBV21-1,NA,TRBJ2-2,TGTGCCAGCAGCCTGCTAGCGGGAATCACCGGGGAGCTGTTTTTT,CASSLLAGITGELFF
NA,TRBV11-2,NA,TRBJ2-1,TGTGCCAGCAGCATCCCTAGGGGGTTAACGGATGAGCAGTTCTTC,CASSIPRGLTDEQFF
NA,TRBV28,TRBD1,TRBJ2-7,TGTGCCAGCAGCGCCGGGACAGTCAACTACGAGCAGTACTTC,CASSAGTVNYEQYF
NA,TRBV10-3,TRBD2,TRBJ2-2,TGTGCCATCACCGGACTAGCGGGAGGAGTCTCCGGGGAGCTGTTTTTT,CAITGLAGGVSGELFF
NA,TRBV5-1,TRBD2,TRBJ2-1,TGCGCCAGCGCGAATAACGGGAGGGGTAATGAGCAGTTCTTC,CASANNGRGNEQFF
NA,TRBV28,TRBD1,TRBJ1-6,TGTGCCAGCCATGGTACAGGGGAAAGACCTAATTCACCCCTCCACTTT,CASHGTGERPNSPLHF
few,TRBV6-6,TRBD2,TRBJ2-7,TGTGCCAGCAGTTACCCGGGGGAGGGGGAGCAGTACTTC,CASSYPGEGEQYF
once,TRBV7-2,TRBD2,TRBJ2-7,TGTGCCAGCAGCTTAAACGGACTAGCGGGCCCCCAGTACTTC,CASSLNGLAGPQYF
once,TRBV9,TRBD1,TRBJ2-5,TGTGCCAGCAGCTCGCAACAGGGGGAAGAGACCCAGTACTTC,CASSSQQGEETQYF
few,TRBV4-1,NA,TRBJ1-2,TGCGCCAGCAGCCTCCTCGGGTTTGATGGCTATGGCTACACCTTC,CASSLLGFDGYGYTF
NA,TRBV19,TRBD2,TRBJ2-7,TGTGCCAGTAGGCAAGCGGCGGGAGGGGTATACGAGCAGTACTTC,CASRQAAGGVYEQYF
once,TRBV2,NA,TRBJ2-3,TGTGCCAGCAGTAGATCCGTGGGAGTTGGAGATACGCAGTATTTT,CASSRSVGVGDTQYF
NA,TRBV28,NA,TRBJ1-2,TGTGCCAGCAAAATAGGGTATGGCTACACCTTC,CASKIGYGYTF
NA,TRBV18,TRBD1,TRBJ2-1,TGTGCCAGCTCTCCACAGGGGAGCTCCTACAATGAGCAGTTCTTC,CASSPQGSSYNEQFF
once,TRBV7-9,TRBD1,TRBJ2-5,TGTGCCAGCAGCAAGCTGCAGGACAGGGGTAAACAAGAGACCCAGTACTTC,CASSKLQDRGKQETQYF
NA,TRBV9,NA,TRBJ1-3,TGTGCCAGCAGCGACAGGACCTCTGGAAACACCATATATTTT,CASSDRTSGNTIYF
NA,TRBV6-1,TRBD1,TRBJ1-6,TGTGCCAGCATGCTGAACAGGGGATATTCACCCCTCCACTTT,CASMLNRGYSPLHF
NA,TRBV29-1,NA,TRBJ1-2,TGCAGCGCCCATCATCGGCTAGGCGGCTACACCTTC,CSAHHRLGGYTF
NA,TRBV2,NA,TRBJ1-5,TGTGCCAGCAGTGAAGCAGGGGGTCCCCAGCCCCAGCATTTT,CASSEAGGPQPQHF
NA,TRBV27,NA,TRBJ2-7,TGTGCCAGCAAAAGGGGGGGGACTGGCGGCTACGAGCAGTACTTC,CASKRGGTGGYEQYF
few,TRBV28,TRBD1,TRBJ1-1,TGTGCCAGCAGTTTAGTCAACGACAGGGGTGAAGCTTTCTTT,CASSLVNDRGEAFF
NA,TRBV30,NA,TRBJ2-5,TGTGCCTCGTATGGGGGGCAGCAAGAGACCCAGTACTTC,CASYGGQQETQYF
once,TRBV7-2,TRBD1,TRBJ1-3,TGTGCCAGCAGCTGGACAGGTCCTGGAAACACCATATATTTT,CASSWTGPGNTIYF
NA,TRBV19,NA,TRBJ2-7,TGTGCCAGTAGTTCCCAACCCCTGGACATGTCCTACGAGCAGTACTTC,CASSSQPLDMSYEQYF
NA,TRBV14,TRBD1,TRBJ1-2,TGTGCCAGCAGCCAAGTCGGGACAGGGAACTATGGCTACACCTTC,CASSQVGTGNYGYTF
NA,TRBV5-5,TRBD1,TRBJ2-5,TGTGCCAGCAGTCATCCGGGACAGGGGATACAAGAGACCCAGTACTTC,CASSHPGQGIQETQYF
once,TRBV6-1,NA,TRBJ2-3,TGTGCCAGCAGTCCTTTCCAGGGGTTCACAGATACGCAGTATTTT,CASSPFQGFTDTQYF
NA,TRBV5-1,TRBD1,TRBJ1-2,TGCGCCAGCAGCTTGGGGGGACAGGACTATGGCTACACCTTC,CASSLGGQDYGYTF
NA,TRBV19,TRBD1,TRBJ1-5,TGTGCCAGTAGTTTGGACAGGCCACCCCAGCCCCAGCATTTT,CASSLDRPPQPQHF
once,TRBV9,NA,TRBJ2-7,TGTGCCAGCACCCCCGGAGGGGGGTCTGTGCACGAGCAGTACTTC,CASTPGGGSVHEQYF
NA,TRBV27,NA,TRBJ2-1,TGTGCCAGCAGTTATAACCGGGAGCTGGGCAATGAGCAGTTCTTC,CASSYNRELGNEQFF
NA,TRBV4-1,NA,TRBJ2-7,TGCGCCAGCAGCCAAGGGTGGACAGAGTATGGCGAGCAGTACTTC,CASSQGWTEYGEQYF
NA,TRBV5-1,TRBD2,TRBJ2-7,TGCGCCAGCAGCTTGACCGTAGCGGGAGACTACGAGCAGTACTTC,CASSLTVAGDYEQYF
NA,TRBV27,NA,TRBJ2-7,TGTGCCAGCAGTTTATCGGGGTACCGTTTAGAGCAGTACTTC,CASSLSGYRLEQYF
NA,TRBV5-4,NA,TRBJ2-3,TGTGCCAGCAGCCGGGGGGCAGGGAAGACAGATACGCAGTATTTT,CASSRGAGKTDTQYF
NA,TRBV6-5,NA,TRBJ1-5,TGTGCCAGCAGTTACACTAGCAATCAGCCCCAGCATTTT,CASSYTSNQPQHF
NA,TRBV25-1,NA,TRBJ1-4,TGTGCCAGCCAGGCAGGGCTGACAGTGGGAGGCGGAAAACTGTTTTTT,CASQAGLTVGGGKLFF
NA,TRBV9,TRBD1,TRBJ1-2,TGTGCCAGCAGCGTAGACGACAGGGTGGGCTATGGCTACACCTTC,CASSVDDRVGYGYTF
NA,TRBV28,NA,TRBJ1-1,TGTGCCAGCACAAGACAAATGAACACTGAAGCTTTCTTT,CASTRQMNTEAFF
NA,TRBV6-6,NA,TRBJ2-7,TGTGCCAGCAGATGGGGGTACGAGCAGTACTTC,CASRWGYEQYF
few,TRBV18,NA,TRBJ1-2,TGTGCCAGCTCACCACCACAGGGAACCTATGGCTACACCTTC,CASSPPQGTYGYTF
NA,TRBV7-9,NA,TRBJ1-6,TGTGCCAGCAGCGGGCAGCTTGATTCACCCCTCCACTTT,CASSGQLDSPLHF
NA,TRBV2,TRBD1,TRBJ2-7,TGTGCCAGCAGATCCGGGACAGGGGGCGGCGAGCAGTACTTC,CASRSGTGGGEQYF
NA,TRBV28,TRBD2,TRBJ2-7,TGTGCCAGCGGTCTGACTAGCGGGGTATACGAGCAGTACTTC,CASGLTSGVYEQYF
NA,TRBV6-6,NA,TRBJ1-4,TGTGCCAGCAGTTACGTGGGGTTTGAAAAACTGTTTTTT,CASSYVGFEKLFF
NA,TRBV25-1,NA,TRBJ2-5,TGTGCCAGCAGCCTCTTCCAAGAGACCCAGTACTTC,CASSLFQETQYF
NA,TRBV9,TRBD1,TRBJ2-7,TGTGCCAGCAGCGCTACCGGGACAGGGAGGTACGAGCAGTACTTC,CASSATGTGRYEQYF